Shown below are 17 T cell receptor beta chains from a single sample sequenced in a study of regulatory T cells in long-lasting Graves disease. Both iRepertoire HTBI primers and Arm-PCR of CDR3 regions were used to build the TCR beta libraries. Each CDR3 protein gets one entry after TCRdb re-called the multiplex PCR reads with MiXCR. The sample records some 450,000 distinct CDR3 sequences, around 15% being singletons. Time point meaning: newly diagnosed GD, antithyroid drugs for less than 3 months. Construction of the TCR library relied on RNA isolated from PBMCs. These data also formed part of another study, on T cells in Graves' hyperthyroidism and ophthalmopathy.

The sample consisted of peripheral blood mononuclear cells (PBMCs), taken at new diagnosis, from a patient treated with antithyroid drugs. These receptors all come from a woman in her 30s with Graves disease.

The chain uses TRBV4-3 and TRBJ2-1, with TRBD2 matching 11 bases. The CDR3 is 18 residues long. The germline gives CDR1 LGHNA, CDR2 YSLEER. Losses at the gene ends were 0 bases for V and 6 bases for J; bases not matched to a gene: 10. The CDR3 bases are TGCGCCAGCAGCCAAGATCGGCTAGCGGGAGGAGAAGGCAATGAGCAGTTCTTC. As protein: CASSQDRLAGGEGNEQFF.

This clonotype came up many times. The chain has TRBV29-1 and TRBJ2-5; 13 nucleotides align to TRBD2. Germline V gene data show CDR1 as SQVTM and CDR2 as ANQGSEA. The CDR3 length is 16 residues. J gave up 5 bases and V 1 base, and 7 bases lay outside the gene matches. In nucleotides, the CDR3 is TGCAGCGTTGAAGGGACTAGCGGGAGTTTAGGGGAGACCCAGTACTTC. Translation: CSVEGTSGSLGETQYF.

This chain links TRBV20-1 with TRBJ1-4, with D unclear. Per the germline V gene, CDR1 is DFQATT and CDR2 is SNEGSKA (reference sequence). The V end was cut by 5 bases, the J end by 0 bases, with 13 bases between. The CDR3 contains 15 residues. CDR3 amino acids: CSARDSGATNEKLFF. In DNA, the CDR3 is TGCAGTGCTCGGGATTCTGGAGCAACTAATGAAAAACTGTTTTTT.

This clonotype was seen ten or more times. This chain joins TRBV20-1 and TRBJ1-2; D unresolved. The ends were cut back, 0 bases at V and 4 bases at J, with 12 bases in the middle. The CDR3 covers 14 residues. The V gene's germline CDR1 is DFQATT and CDR2 SNEGSKA (reference sequence). The CDR3 is CSARDGILGYGYTF. The CDR3 DNA sequence: TGCAGTGCTAGAGATGGGATTTTAGGCTATGGCTACACCTTC.

V gene TRBV2 combines with J gene TRBJ2-3, with TRBD2 matching 10 bases. The CDR3 totals 17 residues. V was clipped by 1 base and J by 5 bases; unmatched bases: 9. In germline, CDR1 is SNHLY, CDR2 FYNNEI. CDR3 DNA sequence: TGTGCCAGCAGTGAAGATGGAGCGGGAGGGTTTGGAGATACGCAGTATTTT. Protein product: CASSEDGAGGFGDTQYF.

This clonotype was found many times. V is TRBV28 and J is TRBJ1-4, with 9 bases identical to TRBD1. The V gene end was trimmed by 7 bases and the J gene end by 5 bases; junction bases not matched to a gene: 11. Germline CDR1 and CDR2: MDHEN and SYDVKM. The CDR3 is made up of 16 amino acids. The CDR3 reads CASILGWGTGNEKLFF. In DNA form, the CDR3 reads TGTGCCAGCATCCTCGGGTGGGGGACAGGGAATGAAAAACTGTTTTTT.

There are a few counts of this clonotype. A much larger clone is a single base away; this may be a read error. The chain recombines TRBV20-1 with TRBJ2-1, with 7 bases identical to TRBD2. This CDR3 is built from 15 residues. CDR1 DFQATT and CDR2 SNEGSKA come from the germline V gene (reference sequence). CDR3 in amino acids: CSAGDTAGTYNEQFF. The DNA of the CDR3 is TGCAGTGCTGGAGATACAGCGGGAACCTACAATGAGCAGTTCTTC.

This clonotype showed up just a few times. The CDR3 end shows no conserved phenylalanine or tryptophan, and so a read error is likely. No DNA is shown, since the ends of the CDR3 on it are uncertain; the CDR3 is the one TCRdb lists. This chain joins TRBV12-3 or TRBV12-4 and TRBJ2-7; TRBD2 was called by the table and not checked on the DNA. The CDR3 contains 9 residues when both ends are counted. Here the CDR3 reads CASSLWSAG.

This clonotype was seen ten or more times. CDR3 in amino acids: CASSLIRNEQFF. The CDR3 DNA follows: TGTGCCAGCAGCTTAATTCGCAATGAGCAGTTCTTC. The J gene is TRBJ2-1, the V gene TRBV11-2; D unresolved. Per the germline V gene, CDR1 is SGHAT and CDR2 is FQNNGV. The CDR3 covers 12 residues. V was cut by 2 bases and J by 6 bases, with 5 bases left in between.

This clonotype has more than one count but fewer than ten. The CDR3 loop reads CATSRGSAGEQFF. The CDR3 nucleotides are TGTGCCACCAGCAGAGGTTCCGCAGGGGAGCAGTTCTTC. The V and J genes are TRBV15 and TRBJ2-1; weak D call: TRBD1 (5 bases). This CDR3 contains 13 residues. Trimming removed 1 base from V and 10 bases from J, with 11 bases in between. Germline values: CDR1 LNHNV, CDR2 YYDKDF (reference sequence).

This clonotype was found a few times. Being one base from a much bigger clone, this may be a read error. J is TRBJ1-1 and V is TRBV28; D is perhaps TRBD1 (5 bases). Germline-derived CDR1 and CDR2 are MDHEN and SYDVKM. The CDR3 has 14 amino acids. V gave up 5 bases and J gave up 11 bases, with 21 bases separating them. Here the CDR3 reads CASSPPGWQGSAFF. DNA for the CDR3: TGTGCCAGCAGTCCCCCCGGCTGGCAGGGTAGCGCTTTCTTT. The full variable domain, its missing parts supplied by reference TRBV28 and TRBJ1-1, is DVKVTQSSRYLVKRTGEKVFLECVQDMDHENMFWYRQDPGLGLRLIYFSYDVKMKEKGDIPEGYSVSREKKERFSLILESASTNQTSMYLCASSPPGWQGSAFFGQGTRLTVV.

This clonotype was detected many times. The chain joins TRBV7-9 to TRBJ2-7; 10 nucleotides line up with TRBD1. Trimming at V came to 5 bases and at J to 6 bases, leaving 10 bases not matched to a gene. Germline CDR1 reads SEHNR; CDR2 reads FQNEAQ (reference sequence). CDR3 size: 15 residues. CDR3: CASSLTGTGALEQYF. For the CDR3, the DNA is TGTGCCAGCAGCCTAACCGGGACAGGGGCTCTCGAGCAGTACTTC.

A word on this clonotype: This clone may be a read error of a much larger clone one base away. The rearrangement links TRBV7-8 to TRBJ2-1; no definite D call. There are 16 residues in the CDR3. Germline V gives CDR1 SGHVS, CDR2 FQNEAQ. Trimming pared 5 bases from V and 0 bases from J, leaving 14 bases between. CDR3 residues: CASSPLERLSYNEQFF. The CDR3, as DNA: TGTGCCAGCAGCCCACTGGAGCGACTCTCCTACAATGAGCAGTTCTTC. The variable domain in full, completed from reference TRBV7-8 and TRBJ2-1, reads GAGVSQSPRYKVAKRGQDVALRCDPISGHVSLFWYQQALGQGPEFLTYFQNEAQLDKSGLPSDRFFAERPEGSVSTLKIQRTQQEDSAVYLCASSPLERLSYNEQFFGPGTRLTVL.

The J gene is TRBJ2-7, the V gene TRBV6-1; D remains unclear. The germline V gene encodes CDR1 MNHNS and CDR2 SASEGT. CDR3 length: 15 amino acids. Trimming took off 8 bases at V and 0 bases at J, with 17 bases between the two ends. Here the CDR3 reads CASEVEEMSSYEQYF. The CDR3, as DNA: TGTGCCAGCGAGGTTGAGGAAATGAGCTCCTACGAGCAGTACTTC.

This clonotype was found a few times. The V call is TRBV19, the J call TRBJ2-1; D may be TRBD1 or TRBD2 (5 bases each). V lost 3 bases and J lost 2, with 5 bases in between. The germline V gene has CDR1 LNHDA and CDR2 SQIVND (reference sequence). The CDR3 contains 13 residues. DNA for the CDR3: TGTGCCAGTAGTATGGGGGCCTACAATGAGCAGTTCTTC. This translates into CASSMGAYNEQFF. The variable domain in full, with the rest retrieved from reference TRBV19 and TRBJ2-1, is DGGITQSPKYLFRKEGQNVTLSCEQNLNHDAMYWYRQDPGQGLRLIYYSQIVNDFQKGDIAEGYSVSREKKESFPLTVTSAQKNPTAFYLCASSMGAYNEQFFGPGTRLTVL.

This clonotype was seen repeatedly, ten times or more. This chain links TRBV7-9 with TRBJ1-1; D not certain. From germline, CDR1 is SEHNR and CDR2 FQNEAQ (reference sequence). CDR3 size: 17 residues. With 0 bases removed from V and 0 bases from J, the gap between germline ends came to 14 bases. CDR3 sequence (DNA): TGTGCCAGCAGCTTAGCAGGACGGGCAGGCGTGAACACTGAAGCTTTCTTT. It translates to CASSLAGRAGVNTEAFF.

The table lists this clonotype with many counts. This chain links TRBV27 with TRBJ2-6; D perhaps matches TRBD2 (6 bases). Deletions cut 5 bases from V and 0 bases from J, with 14 bases between. There are 17 residues in the CDR3. Germline loops: CDR1 MNHEY, CDR2 SMNVEV (reference sequence). The DNA for the CDR3 is TGTGCCAGCAGTCCCCGCCCGGGGGACTCTGGGGCCAACGTCCTGACTTTC. Protein: CASSPRPGDSGANVLTF. Combining the CDR3 with reference TRBV27 and TRBJ2-6 gives the whole variable domain EAQVTQNPRYLITVTGKKLTVTCSQNMNHEYMSWYRQDPGLGLRQIYYSMNVEVTDKGDVPEGYKVSRKEKRNFPLILESPSPNQTSLYFCASSPRPGDSGANVLTFGAGSRLTVL.